What follows are 10 T cell receptor beta chains derived from one specimen sequenced in a study of cytomegalovirus exposure and HLA in healthy donors. With 60 Vbeta and 13 Jbeta primers, the PCR was carried out. The protocol was immunoSEQ multiplex PCR, while the TCRdb copy is restricted to in-frame clones and leaves out a portion. This table has 100,000 or so clones, roughly 82% appearing once. The sequenced material came from PBMCs. The source is a man aged 25 to 45 in good health and CMV-seropositive.

This clone was found a few times. The chain employs TRBV6-1 and TRBJ1-3; D not certain. The V gene lost 6 bases and the J gene lost 7 bases, with 16 bases spanning the gap. Germline CDR1 and CDR2: MNHNS and SASEGT. The CDR3 sequence is 14 residues long. Here the CDR3 DNA reads TGTGCCAGCAGAATTCGGAGCCCGGGGAACACCATATATTTT. This gives the protein CASRIRSPGNTIYF.

The CDR3 sequence is CASSSKVTSGGEQFF. The DNA for the CDR3 is TGCGCCAGCAGCTCGAAAGTAACTAGCGGGGGGGAGCAGTTCTTC. V usage is TRBV5-1 and J usage is TRBJ2-1; 12 bases map to TRBD2. Germline V CDR1 and CDR2: SGHRS, YFSETQ. J lost 10 bases, V lost 3 bases, and 8 bases had no gene match. The CDR3 contains 15 residues.

This chain connects TRBV6-1 to TRBJ2-6, with D possibly matching TRBD2 (6 bases). The germline V gene encodes CDR1 MNHNS and CDR2 SASEGT. V was shortened by 6 bases and J by 2 bases, with 8 bases between the two germline ends. The CDR3 runs 14 residues. The CDR3 bases are TGTGCCAGCAGCCGGGAGACTGGGGCCAACGTCCTGACTTTC. As protein: CASSRETGANVLTF.

This chain links TRBV20-1 with TRBJ2-1; no clear D. CDR1 is DFQATT and CDR2 is SNEGSKA in the germline V gene (reference sequence). The germline V and J ends were trimmed by 5 bases and 7 bases, with 9 bases remaining between them. CDR3 size: 11 residues. CDR3 coding DNA: TGCAGTGCTCCGGGTTGGAATGAGCAGTTCTTC. Amino acid sequence: CSAPGWNEQFF.

The count of this clone is one. The J gene is TRBJ1-5, the V gene TRBV30; D is undetermined. The V gene's germline CDR1 is GTSNPN and CDR2 SVGIG (reference sequence). V was trimmed by 0 bases and J by 6 bases, leaving 12 bases between them. The CDR3 has 14 amino acids. This CDR3 reads CAWSVRQRIQPQHF. CDR3 DNA sequence: TGTGCCTGGAGTGTACGGCAGAGGATTCAGCCCCAGCATTTT.

This chain uses TRBV28 with TRBJ1-1; 8 positions agree with TRBD1. V shed 6 bases and J 2 bases; nucleotides not matched to a gene: 5. CDR1 is MDHEN, CDR2 SYDVKM, per germline. There are 14 residues in the CDR3. The CDR3 DNA is TGTGCCAGCAGCATGGACAGGGCCAACACTGAAGCTTTCTTT. Amino acids: CASSMDRANTEAFF.

This rearrangement joins TRBV4-2 to TRBJ2-5, with unresolved D. The CDR3 consists of 17 residues. CDR1 and CDR2 from the germline V gene are LGHNA and YNFKEQ. Trimming took off 0 bases at V and 2 bases at J, with 16 bases between the two ends. CDR3 coding DNA: TGTGCCAGCAGCCAAGATAACAGTTTTGAAAGGCAAGAGACCCAGTACTTC. It is translated as CASSQDNSFERQETQYF.

The rearrangement links TRBV6-1 to TRBJ2-2; weak D call: TRBD1 (5 bases). Trimming took 5 bases from V and 2 from J, leaving 9 bases between them. In germline, CDR1 is MNHNS, CDR2 SASEGT. The CDR3 extends over 14 amino acids. CDR3 sequence (DNA): TGTGCCAGCAGTCGCGACAGCAACACCGGGGAGCTGTTTTTT. It yields the protein CASSRDSNTGELFF.

This clone was detected only once. The chain is built from TRBV10-3 and TRBJ2-3; the D gene is possibly TRBD2 (7 bases). The V gene lost 8 bases and the J gene lost 1 base, with 10 bases spanning the gap. Germline-derived CDR1 and CDR2 are ENHRY and SYGVKD. The CDR3 is 13 residues long. The CDR3 reads CAIGEGGTDTQYF. In nucleotides, the CDR3 is TGTGCCATCGGGGAGGGGGGCACAGATACGCAGTATTTT.

This clone has a handful of counts. The V gene is TRBV19, the J gene TRBJ1-2, with 10 bases fitting TRBD1. Germline loops: CDR1 LNHDA, CDR2 SQIVND (reference sequence). This CDR3 is built from 17 residues. With V trimmed by 9 bases and J by 2 bases, 15 bases remained unmatched. The DNA of the CDR3 is TGTGCCAGCCAGCACGTGGGGACAGGGGCCAGGAACTATGGCTACACCTTC. Its protein product is CASQHVGTGARNYGYTF. Together with reference TRBV19 and TRBJ1-2, the CDR3 gives the full variable domain: DGGITQSPKYLFRKEGQNVTLSCEQNLNHDAMYWYRQDPGQGLRLIYYSQIVNDFQKGDIAEGYSVSREKKESFPLTVTSAQKNPTAFYLCASQHVGTGARNYGYTFGSGTRLTVV.